This entry concerns a single T cell receptor (beta chain). This sample was taken from a study of blood T cell repertoires in COVID-19. For the study at large: PBMCs, B-cell-depleted T cells, or T cells were the source of the cDNA or gDNA that made up the material.

Per the authors' pipeline: Reference gene primer amplification yielded estimated nucleated cell counts. Some clones are missing from TCRdb's copy, which holds only in-frame ones; the method was immunoSEQ multiplex PCR. The DNA gave D and trimming, while V, J and clone size come from that table. The sample lists over 90,000 clones, around nine tenths seen once, with over 2.5% in the top ten. V was clipped by 2 bases and J by 2 bases, with 6 bases between them. This CDR3 spans 13 amino acids. Material: peripheral blood. This receptor was identified in a middle-aged man with active or convalescent COVID-19. The gene calls are TRBV12-3 or TRBV12-4 and TRBJ1-1; D unclear. CDR3 region: CASSLNINTEAFF. CDR3 nucleotides: TGTGCCAGCAGTTTAAACATAAACACTGAAGCTTTCTTT.